This entry lists 24 T cell receptor beta chains sequenced from one sample in a study of regulatory T cells in long-lasting Graves disease. Libraries of TCR beta came from iRepertoire HTBI primers plus Arm-PCR of CDR3 regions. One entry per CDR3 protein, called by TCRdb with MiXCR from the multiplex PCR reads. The sample includes almost 350,000 distinct CDR3 sequences, roughly a fifth of them seen just once. This sample's time point: persistent/refractory GD, antithyroid drugs over 5 years with positive TRAb. The TCR library was made from RNA extracted from PBMCs. This sample comprised peripheral blood mononuclear cells (PBMCs), obtained when the disease was refractory, from a patient treated with antithyroid drugs. These receptors all stem from a female donor with Graves disease.

V is TRBV7-3 and J is TRBJ2-2; D may be TRBD1 (6 bases). This CDR3 is 15 amino acids long. Germline CDR1 and CDR2: SGHTA and FQGTGA. V dropped 7 bases and J dropped 1 base, with 13 bases sitting between them. In nucleotides, the CDR3 is TGTGCCAGCACCAACCGGGACATGAACACCGGGGAGCTGTTTTTT. This codes for CASTNRDMNTGELFF.

This clonotype was picked up a small number of times. The gene calls are TRBV3-1 and TRBJ1-1; 7 bases match TRBD1. V shed 5 bases and J 2 bases; nucleotides not matched to a gene: 17. The germline CDR1 and CDR2 sequences are LGHDT and YNNKEL (reference sequence). The length of the CDR3 is 18 residues. The CDR3 reads CASSSLTGPGGLNTEAFF. The CDR3 DNA reads as TGTGCCAGCAGCTCCTTAACCGGTCCAGGGGGACTTAACACTGAAGCTTTCTTT. The variable domain in full, completed from reference TRBV3-1 and TRBJ1-1, reads DTAVSQTPKYLVTQMGNDKSIKCEQNLGHDTMYWYKQDSKKFLKIMFSYNNKELIINETVPNRFSPKSPDKAHLNLHINSLELGDSAVYFCASSSLTGPGGLNTEAFFGQGTRLTVV.

This clonotype has more than one count but fewer than ten. The rearrangement joins TRBV15 to TRBJ2-7; D is uncertain. The CDR3 extends over 14 amino acids. V was cut by 0 bases and J by 3 bases, with 9 bases left in between. Germline CDR1 is LNHNV and CDR2 is YYDKDF (reference sequence). CDR3 sequence reads: CATSRDRTHYEQYF. The CDR3 DNA reads TGTGCCACCAGCAGAGATCGCACTCACTACGAGCAGTACTTC.

There are many counts of this clonotype. CDR3 in amino acids: CASSAGSGANVLTF. The CDR3 DNA reads TGCGCCAGCAGCGCGGGATCTGGGGCCAACGTCCTGACTTTC. The V and J genes are TRBV5-1 and TRBJ2-6; D might be TRBD2 (6 bases). Germline CDR1 SGHRS, CDR2 YFSETQ. Trimming stripped 4 bases from V and 1 base from J, with 6 bases between. The CDR3 covers 14 residues.

This clonotype came up many times. This chain uses TRBV12-3 or TRBV12-4 with TRBJ2-6; D gene unclear. The CDR3 runs to 13 residues. The germline V and J ends were trimmed by 9 bases and 0 bases, with 6 bases remaining between them. In nucleotides, the CDR3 is TGTGCCAGTTCGCGCTCTGGGGCCAACGTCCTGACTTTC. Translated: CASSRSGANVLTF.

The chain is built from TRBV3-1 and TRBJ1-1; no definite D call. Per the germline V gene, CDR1 is LGHDT and CDR2 is YNNKEL (reference sequence). With 8 bases removed from V and 0 bases from J, the gap between germline ends came to 10 bases. The CDR3 extends over 13 amino acids. Here the CDR3 reads CASSRVMNTEAFF. The CDR3 nucleotides are TGTGCCAGCTCACGGGTCATGAACACTGAAGCTTTCTTT. The full variable domain, completed using reference TRBV3-1 and TRBJ1-1, is DTAVSQTPKYLVTQMGNDKSIKCEQNLGHDTMYWYKQDSKKFLKIMFSYNNKELIINETVPNRFSPKSPDKAHLNLHINSLELGDSAVYFCASSRVMNTEAFFGQGTRLTVV.

CDR3 bases: TGTGCCAGTCAAGTTTTCTCCGGGGAGCTGTTTTTT. This encodes CASQVFSGELFF. The chain couples TRBV6-2 or TRBV6-3 to TRBJ2-2; the D is unclear. The CDR3 has 12 amino acids. Germline values: CDR1 MNHEY, CDR2 SVGEGT. V was trimmed by 9 bases and J by 6 bases, leaving 11 bases between them.

As to this clonotype: A much bigger clone sits one base away, suggesting this may be a read error. This chain uses TRBV9 with TRBJ1-1, with unresolved D. The V and J ends lost 5 bases and 1 base respectively, with 9 bases between them. This CDR3 has 13 amino acids. CDR1 is SGDLS and CDR2 is YYNGEE in the germline V gene. DNA for the CDR3: TGTGCCAGCAGGGGGTGGGGGAACACTGAAGCTTTCTTT. Residues: CASRGWGNTEAFF.

This clonotype was found many times. The CDR3 loop is CASSQVRDRGLVEQYF. The CDR3 DNA sequence: TGTGCCAGCAGCCAAGTTCGGGACAGGGGGTTAGTTGAGCAGTACTTC. This sequence joins TRBV3-1 and TRBJ2-7, with TRBD1 matching 11 bases. Per germline, CDR1 LGHDT and CDR2 YNNKEL (reference sequence). J lost 7 bases, V lost 1 base, and 9 bases had no gene match. This CDR3 region has 16 residues.

This clonotype was recorded many times. CDR3 DNA: TGTGCCAGCAGCGGGGCGGGGGGCGGATACAATGAGCAGTTCTTC. Its translation is CASSGAGGGYNEQFF. The J gene is TRBJ2-1, the V gene TRBV2, with TRBD2 matching over 8 bases. V trimming: 6 bases; J trimming: 4 bases; junction bases outside the gene matches: 8. Germline CDR1 and CDR2: SNHLY and FYNNEI. The CDR3 is made up of 15 amino acids.

This clonotype was seen at least ten times. V usage is TRBV3-1 and J usage is TRBJ2-5, with D tentatively TRBD1 (6 bases). With 4 bases removed from V and 4 bases from J, the gap between germline ends came to 13 bases. Looked up from germline, CDR1 is LGHDT and CDR2 is YNNKEL (reference sequence). CDR3 size: 14 residues. The CDR3 nucleotides are TGTGCCAGCAGCCTACCCGGGACAAGAGAGACCCAGTACTTC. Residues: CASSLPGTRETQYF.

In its sample, this clonotype was seen many times. The V gene is TRBV28, the J gene TRBJ1-2; no definite D call. V gave up 5 bases and J gave up 4 bases, with 5 bases separating them. Germline loops: CDR1 MDHEN, CDR2 SYDVKM. There are 11 residues in the CDR3. The CDR3 region has the DNA TGTGCCAGCAGTCCATCCTATGGCTACACCTTC. Encoded protein: CASSPSYGYTF.

The chain combines TRBV9 with TRBJ1-2; TRBD1 matches at 9 bases. V dropped 3 bases and J dropped 8; count of bases not matched to a gene: 11. Germline lookup yields CDR1 SGDLS and CDR2 YYNGEE. This CDR3 contains 15 residues. This CDR3 reads CASSGWEQGAVGYTF. The CDR3 DNA is TGTGCCAGCAGCGGATGGGAACAGGGGGCAGTGGGCTACACCTTC.

The chain couples TRBV7-9 to TRBJ2-6, with no clear D. Germline loops: CDR1 SEHNR, CDR2 FQNEAQ (reference sequence). The CDR3 consists of 15 residues. Trimming left V 5 bases short and J 3 bases short, with 11 bases between. CDR3 loop: CASSQGALGANVLTF. The DNA of the CDR3 is TGTGCCAGCAGCCAAGGTGCTCTTGGGGCCAACGTCCTGACTTTC.

This clonotype appeared many times. A junction boundary mismatches the germline segment, possibly from a read error. This sequence joins TRBV3-1 and TRBJ1-5, with no clear D. Germline V lookup: CDR1 LGHDT, CDR2 YNNKEL (reference sequence). The CDR3 has 14 residues. CDR3 loop: CASSQGLGNQPQHF. The CDR3 DNA reads as TGTGCCAGCAGTCAAGGATTGGGCAATCAGCCCCAGCATTTT. Supplemented by reference TRBV3-1 and TRBJ1-5, the full variable domain reads DTAVSQTPKYLVTQMGNDKSIKCEQNLGHDTMYWYKQDSKKFLKIMFSYNNKELIINETVPNRFSPKSPDKAHLNLHINSLELGDSAVYFCASSQGLGNQPQHFGDGTRLSIL.

The chain links TRBV25-1 to TRBJ2-7, with TRBD2 matching 8 bases. V lost 8 bases, J lost 0 bases, and 9 bases stayed unmatched. CDR1 is MGHDK, CDR2 SYGVNS, per germline. The CDR3 has 15 residues. CDR3 protein: CASRGGGASSYEQYF. In DNA form, the CDR3 reads TGTGCCAGCCGGGGGGGCGGGGCGAGCTCCTACGAGCAGTACTTC.

This clonotype was detected ten times or more. This sequence joins TRBV7-2 and TRBJ2-5; D unresolved. The ends were cut back, 1 base at V and 4 bases at J, with 13 bases in the middle. This CDR3 is 15 amino acids long. Germline loops: CDR1 SGHTA, CDR2 FQGNSA. DNA of the CDR3: TGTGCCAGCAGCTTAGGAATGGGGAACATAGAGACCCAGTACTTC. It specifies CASSLGMGNIETQYF.

This clonotype was recorded a few times. The chain carries TRBV14 and TRBJ1-2; no clear D gene. There are 13 residues in the CDR3. With 0 bases removed from V and 5 bases from J, the gap between germline ends came to 7 bases. Germline V CDR1 and CDR2: SGHDN, FVKESK. Here the CDR3 DNA reads TGTGCCAGCAGCCAAGATCTGGTATATGGCTACACCTTC. Translating it yields CASSQDLVYGYTF.

This chain's CDR3 is CASSPPTHANTEAFF. The CDR3 DNA follows: TGTGCCAGCTCACCACCGACACACGCGAACACTGAAGCTTTCTTT. The chain combines TRBV18 with TRBJ1-1; D is unresolved. Trimming left V 0 bases short and J 1 base short, with 9 bases between. In germline, CDR1 is KGHSH, CDR2 LQKENI. This CDR3 has 15 residues.

The J gene is TRBJ2-1, the V gene TRBV20-1; 11 bases are shared with TRBD2. The germline V gene encodes CDR1 DFQATT and CDR2 SNEGSKA (reference sequence). This CDR3 comprises 20 residues. The V gene end was trimmed by 1 base and the J gene end by 0 bases; junction bases not matched to a gene: 14. Here the CDR3 DNA reads TGCAGTGCTAGAGTCCGACCGGGACTAGCGGACACGAGCTCCTACAATGAGCAGTTCTTC. It encodes CSARVRPGLADTSSYNEQFF.

This clonotype was detected a few times. The chain carries TRBV28 and TRBJ1-5; TRBD1 matches 10 bases. Germline-derived CDR1 and CDR2 are MDHEN and SYDVKM. Trimming at V came to 2 bases and at J to 3 bases, leaving 10 bases not matched to a gene. The CDR3 is 18 residues long. This CDR3 reads CASSLGVWDRGYNQPQHF. In DNA, the CDR3 is TGTGCCAGCAGTTTAGGGGTTTGGGACAGGGGTTACAATCAGCCCCAGCATTTT.

This clonotype was found once. The gene calls are TRBV3-1 and TRBJ2-1; no firm D call. The V and J ends lost 0 bases and 4 bases respectively, with 10 bases between them. The CDR3 consists of 15 residues. From germline, CDR1 is LGHDT and CDR2 YNNKEL (reference sequence). This chain's CDR3 is CASSQENALYNEQFF. The CDR3 nucleotides read TGTGCCAGCAGCCAAGAGAACGCGTTGTACAATGAGCAGTTCTTC.

This clonotype was seen many times. The chain joins TRBV6-5 to TRBJ2-2; 7 bases are a match to TRBD1. Trimming at V came to 1 base and at J to 4 bases, leaving 3 bases not matched to a gene. CDR1 is MNHEY, CDR2 SVGAGI, per germline. CDR3 size: 15 residues. The CDR3 region is CASSYWTGLTGELFF. DNA of the CDR3: TGTGCCAGCAGTTACTGGACAGGCCTCACCGGGGAGCTGTTTTTT.

In its sample, this clonotype was seen many times. The CDR3 reads CASSYSMVTLGAMGAFF. In DNA form, the CDR3 reads TGTGCCAGCAGTTACTCGATGGTCACTTTAGGGGCGATGGGAGCTTTCTTT. The chain joins TRBV6-2 or TRBV6-3 to TRBJ1-1; possible D gene TRBD1, 5 bases. The germline V and J ends were trimmed by 0 bases and 10 bases, with 24 bases remaining between them. The germline gives CDR1 MNHEY, CDR2 SVGEGT. This CDR3 has 17 amino acids.